At least ten counts were recorded for the clone carrying this T cell receptor (beta chain). This specimen comes from a study of T cells after yellow fever vaccination. Findings and limits, study-wide: Reappearance after the booster was observed for most primary-vaccination clones (around 95% CD4, about 91% CD8). Almost all vaccine-responding clonotypes went undetected in sorted memory subsets on day 0. The secondary response showed a weaker magnitude and a faster peak, day 5 versus 15.

A universal primer site and UMIs were added as TCR cDNA was made by 5'RACE template switching. TCRdb redid the calling of the 5' RACE reads with MiXCR, one entry per CDR3 protein. This sample has around 30,000 distinct CDR3 sequences, with roughly a tenth found just once. The CDR3 is 15 residues long. Germline V lookup: CDR1 KGHDR, CDR2 SFDVKD. The trim removed 6 bases at V and 1 base at J, leaving 6 bases unmatched. The TCR was taken from a young man who received the YFV17D yellow fever vaccine. The sequenced sample was PBMCs, either bulk or a sorted T-cell subset (CD4+, CD8+, memory, or dextramer-sorted; not recorded which), obtained approximately 16 days after the first yellow fever vaccination. This chain links TRBV24-1 with TRBJ2-3; 7 bases align to TRBD2. This CDR3 is CATSRASGGTDTQYF. In DNA form, the CDR3 reads TGTGCCACCAGTAGGGCAAGCGGGGGCACAGATACGCAGTATTTT.